These 26 T cell receptor beta chains originate from one sample sequenced in a study of response to subunit inactivated influenza vaccine. TCRdb recomputed calls from the RT-PCR reads with MiXCR, one row per CDR3 protein. Of 500,000 to 600,000 distinct CDR3 sequences listed, approximately 10% are singletons. This sample was shared with a second study, whose subject was T cells expressing NK-cell markers. Per that study: Researchers built TCR beta cDNA using 5'RACE template switching with UMIs.

The source material was PBMCs from blood, sampled on the day of vaccination. The receptors were sampled from a man in his forties or fifties who received an inactivated influenza vaccine.

This chain joins TRBV20-1 and TRBJ2-6; TRBD2 matches 12 bases. The CDR3 has 16 residues. J lost 1 base, V lost 6 bases, and 4 bases had no gene match. The germline V gene has CDR1 DFQATT and CDR2 SNEGSKA (reference sequence). CDR3 nucleotide sequence: TGCAGTGCCCTAGCGGGAGGGCCTTCTGGGGCCAACGTCCTGACTTTC. It translates to CSALAGGPSGANVLTF.

This clonotype was seen ten or more times. The chain is built from TRBV7-9 and TRBJ1-4, with D possibly matching TRBD1 (6 bases). Per germline, CDR1 SEHNR and CDR2 FQNEAQ (reference sequence). The CDR3 has 17 amino acids. V lost 5 bases and J 0 bases, leaving 16 bases between the germline ends. Written as DNA, the CDR3 is TGTGCCAGCAGCCCCGGACAGAATCGTGCAACTAATGAAAAACTGTTTTTT. Protein: CASSPGQNRATNEKLFF.

V usage is TRBV6-2 or TRBV6-3 and J usage is TRBJ2-5, with D unclear. The V end was cut by 0 bases, the J end by 5 bases, with 10 bases between. Germline V lookup: CDR1 MNHEY, CDR2 SVGEGT. This CDR3 contains 14 residues. The CDR3 region has the DNA TGTGCCAGCAGTTACTCTTGGGGTCGGGAGACCCAGTACTTC. Its translation is CASSYSWGRETQYF.

This clonotype was picked up a small number of times. The chain is built from TRBV5-1 and TRBJ2-3; 7 bases are shared with TRBD2. Trimming took 2 bases from V and 14 from J; bases not matched to a gene: 11. Looked up from germline, CDR1 is SGHRS and CDR2 is YFSETQ. The CDR3 sequence is 13 residues long. The CDR3 region is CASSLYFPGRAYF. CDR3 bases: TGCGCCAGCAGCTTATACTTTCCGGGGAGGGCGTATTTT.

This clonotype was counted a few times. The rearrangement links TRBV30 to TRBJ2-3; 11 positions agree with TRBD2. The length of the CDR3 is 16 residues. V was pared by 1 base and J by 2 bases, with 5 bases of the junction left unmatched. CDR1 GTSNPN and CDR2 SVGIG come from the germline V gene (reference sequence). CDR3 sequence (DNA): TGTGCCTGGAGTGCGGGACTAGCGGTTTACACAGATACGCAGTATTTT. Translating it yields CAWSAGLAVYTDTQYF.

V gene TRBV7-8 combines with J gene TRBJ2-5; 12 nucleotides agree with TRBD2. Germline values: CDR1 SGHVS, CDR2 FQNEAQ. The CDR3 contains 17 residues. V trimming: 1 base; J trimming: 5 bases; junction bases outside the gene matches: 8. The CDR3 DNA follows: TGTGCCAGCAGCTTAGGGGTAGGACTAGCGGGATTGGAGACCCAGTACTTC. Translation: CASSLGVGLAGLETQYF.

With respect to this clonotype: Its ends do not fully match the called genes, so a read error is possible. This chain links TRBV4-3 with TRBJ2-2; D perhaps matches TRBD2 (5 bases). The germline gives CDR1 LGHNA, CDR2 YSLEER. The CDR3 contains 14 residues. The CDR3 loop reads CASSQETGTGELSF. The CDR3 coding sequence is TGCGCCAGCAGCCAAGAAACTGGCACCGGGGAGCTGTCTTTT.

This clonotype was counted many times. The J gene is TRBJ2-3, the V gene TRBV28; possibly TRBD2 for D (6 bases). The CDR3 extends over 17 amino acids. V was clipped by 5 bases and J by 2 bases, with 20 bases between them. Germline V gives CDR1 MDHEN, CDR2 SYDVKM. CDR3 protein: CASSDRDRGGATDTQYF. CDR3 bases: TGTGCCAGCAGTGACCGGGACCGAGGCGGGGCCACAGATACGCAGTATTTT.

The V gene is TRBV4-3, the J gene TRBJ1-6; TRBD1 might be the D (5 bases). V lost 3 bases to trimming and J lost 7 bases, with 10 bases between them. This CDR3 contains 14 residues. Per the germline V gene, CDR1 is LGHNA and CDR2 is YSLEER. Here the CDR3 reads CASSQRGANSPLHF. CDR3 nucleotide sequence: TGCGCCAGCAGCCAGCGCGGGGCGAATTCACCCCTCCACTTT.

This clonotype has only a few counts. The chain carries TRBV5-1 and TRBJ1-2; D might be TRBD1 (5 bases). Germline CDR1 is SGHRS and CDR2 is YFSETQ. The V gene lost 2 bases and the J gene lost 3 bases, with 20 bases spanning the gap. The CDR3 runs 17 residues. CDR3: CASSLESGGSVDYGYTF. The CDR3 DNA sequence: TGCGCCAGCAGCTTAGAATCCGGGGGATCGGTGGACTATGGCTACACCTTC.

The chain carries TRBV24-1 and TRBJ2-2, with no clear D. CDR1 is KGHDR, CDR2 SFDVKD, per germline. This CDR3 has 16 residues. The germline V and J ends were trimmed by 4 bases and 0 bases, with 11 bases remaining between them. The CDR3 DNA reads TGTGCCACCAGTGACCCTGACCCTACGAACACCGGGGAGCTGTTTTTT. It translates to CATSDPDPTNTGELFF.

There are a few counts of this clonotype. The V gene is TRBV7-2, the J gene TRBJ2-6; D unclear. The CDR3 runs 15 residues. Deletions cut 3 bases from V and 0 bases from J, with 6 bases between. CDR1 and CDR2 from the germline V gene are SGHTA and FQGNSA. The CDR3, as DNA: TGTGCCAGCAGCTTCTCGAGCTCTGGGGCCAACGTCCTGACTTTC. Translation: CASSFSSSGANVLTF.

The chain has TRBV27 and TRBJ2-4; 8 bases agree with TRBD2. Germline V lookup: CDR1 MNHEY, CDR2 SMNVEV (reference sequence). V was clipped by 7 bases and J by 6 bases; unmatched bases: 14. CDR3 length: 16 amino acids. The DNA for the CDR3 is TGTGCCAGCAAACCTTATCCGGGGGGGGGCTTAAACATTCAGTACTTC. This sequence encodes CASKPYPGGGLNIQYF.

The CDR3 DNA reads as TGTGCCATCAGCCCACAGGGGGGCGTTAATTCACCCCTCCACTTT. Protein sequence: CAISPQGGVNSPLHF. The V call is TRBV10-3, the J call TRBJ1-6, with TRBD1 identical over 8 bases. Germline V gives CDR1 ENHRY, CDR2 SYGVKD. V gave up 6 bases and J gave up 6 bases; unmatched junction bases: 7. The CDR3 sequence is 15 residues long.

The chain has TRBV9 and TRBJ2-6; 7 positions agree with TRBD1. The CDR3 sequence is 19 residues long. Looked up from germline, CDR1 is SGDLS and CDR2 is YYNGEE. V dropped 4 bases and J dropped 2; count of bases not matched to a gene: 15. CDR3 region: CASSFLFGDSRTGANVLTF. The DNA for the CDR3 is TGTGCCAGCAGCTTTTTGTTCGGGGACAGTAGAACTGGGGCCAACGTCCTGACTTTC.

This clonotype was counted a few times. The chain couples TRBV11-2 to TRBJ2-7; possible D gene TRBD2, 7 bases. Trimming removed 3 bases at V and 1 base at J, with 10 bases between. CDR3 size: 14 residues. Per germline, CDR1 SGHAT and CDR2 FQNNGV. The CDR3 sequence: CASSFGGASYEQYF. The CDR3 region has the DNA TGTGCCAGCAGCTTTGGGGGGGCATCCTACGAGCAGTACTTC.

As DNA, the CDR3 is TGTGCCACCAGCGCCGGGACTAGGGCAATCTACGAGCAGTACTTC. Its protein product is CATSAGTRAIYEQYF. This chain connects TRBV15 to TRBJ2-7, with 8 bases fitting TRBD2. Germline loops: CDR1 LNHNV, CDR2 YYDKDF (reference sequence). CDR3 length: 15 amino acids. After removal of 5 bases from V and 3 bases from J, the junction contained 9 bases not matched to a gene.

This chain connects TRBV7-2 to TRBJ1-1, with D hard to call. The CDR3 is made up of 16 amino acids. Looked up from germline, CDR1 is SGHTA and CDR2 is FQGNSA. The V gene lost 5 bases and the J gene lost 4 bases, with 20 bases spanning the gap. DNA for the CDR3: TGTGCCAGCAGCGTAGGTGCCCGGCTCCGGGGCACTGAAGCTTTCTTT. Its protein is CASSVGARLRGTEAFF. The whole variable domain, filled in from reference TRBV7-2 and TRBJ1-1, reads GAGVSQSPSNKVTEKGKDVELRCDPISGHTALYWYRQSLGQGLEFLIYFQGNSAPDKSGLPSDRFSAERTGGSVSTLTIQRTQQEDSAVYLCASSVGARLRGTEAFFGQGTRLTVV.

The chain is built from TRBV5-1 and TRBJ2-3, with a tentative D call TRBD2 (7 bases). The CDR3 totals 15 residues. Germline V gene lookup returns CDR1 SGHRS and CDR2 YFSETQ. V gave up 0 bases and J gave up 6 bases, with 14 bases separating them. CDR3 DNA: TGCGCCAGCAGCTTGGGCCAAAGGGGGGGCGATACGCAGTATTTT. Amino acid sequence: CASSLGQRGGDTQYF.

This sequence joins TRBV3-1 and TRBJ2-3; D gene unclear. V was trimmed by 4 bases and J by 6 bases, leaving 8 bases between them. This CDR3 is built from 12 residues. Germline CDR1 and CDR2: LGHDT and YNNKEL (reference sequence). CDR3 nucleotides: TGTGCCAGCAGCCCCTCCTCCGATACGCAGTATTTT. It encodes CASSPSSDTQYF.

This clonotype was counted between two and nine times. The chain joins TRBV4-1 to TRBJ2-3; D not resolved. Trimming left V 0 bases short and J 9 bases short, with 10 bases between. The CDR3 is 13 amino acids. Germline CDR1 is MGHRA and CDR2 is YSYEKL. CDR3 sequence: CASSQDTPVTQYF. The CDR3 DNA is TGCGCCAGCAGCCAAGATACCCCCGTAACGCAGTATTTT.

This clonotype appeared a few times. The chain carries TRBV20-1 and TRBJ2-1; the D gene is possibly TRBD2 (5 bases). Deletions cut 7 bases from V and 0 bases from J, with 13 bases between. CDR1 DFQATT and CDR2 SNEGSKA come from the germline V gene (reference sequence). The CDR3 has 14 residues. The CDR3 bases are TGCAGTGGTCTTCGGAGGAGCTCCTACAATGAGCAGTTCTTC. This encodes CSGLRRSSYNEQFF.

This clonotype was found a few times. The chain uses TRBV2 and TRBJ2-7, with D tentatively TRBD1 (5 bases). Looked up from germline, CDR1 is SNHLY and CDR2 is FYNNEI. The CDR3 covers 12 residues. V lost 6 bases and J 6 bases, leaving 12 bases between the germline ends. The CDR3 sequence: CASSLDKGEQYF. CDR3 DNA sequence: TGTGCCAGCAGCCTGGACAAGGGCGAGCAGTACTTC.

This clonotype was picked up many times. The chain combines TRBV7-9 with TRBJ2-5; TRBD1 matches at 7 bases. This CDR3 has 14 residues. V shed 5 bases and J 0 bases; nucleotides not matched to a gene: 3. Germline V lookup: CDR1 SEHNR, CDR2 FQNEAQ (reference sequence). The CDR3 bases are TGTGCCAGCAGCCGGGGACAGAACCAAGAGACCCAGTACTTC. This sequence encodes CASSRGQNQETQYF. Together with reference TRBV7-9 and TRBJ2-5, the CDR3 gives the full variable domain: DTGVSQNPRHKITKRGQNVTFRCDPISEHNRLYWYRQTLGQGPEFLTYFQNEAQLEKSRLLSDRFSAERPKGSFSTLEIQRTEQGDSAMYLCASSRGQNQETQYFGPGTRLLVL.

The V and J genes are TRBV6-1 and TRBJ2-2; D uncertain. Germline V gene sequence: CDR1 MNHNS, CDR2 SASEGT. The CDR3 sequence is 15 residues long. V shed 5 bases and J shed 0 bases, with 10 bases lying between them. Written as DNA, the CDR3 is TGTGCCAGCAGTCTAATGTCCGCGAACACCGGGGAGCTGTTTTTT. Its protein product is CASSLMSANTGELFF.

The rearrangement links TRBV20-1 to TRBJ2-7, with a tentative D call TRBD1 (6 bases). Trimming left V 0 bases short and J 2 bases short, with 8 bases between. The CDR3 has 13 residues. The germline V gene encodes CDR1 DFQATT and CDR2 SNEGSKA (reference sequence). The CDR3 DNA reads as TGCAGTGCTAGAGAACAGGGCGCCTACGAGCAGTACTTC. Its translation: CSAREQGAYEQYF.